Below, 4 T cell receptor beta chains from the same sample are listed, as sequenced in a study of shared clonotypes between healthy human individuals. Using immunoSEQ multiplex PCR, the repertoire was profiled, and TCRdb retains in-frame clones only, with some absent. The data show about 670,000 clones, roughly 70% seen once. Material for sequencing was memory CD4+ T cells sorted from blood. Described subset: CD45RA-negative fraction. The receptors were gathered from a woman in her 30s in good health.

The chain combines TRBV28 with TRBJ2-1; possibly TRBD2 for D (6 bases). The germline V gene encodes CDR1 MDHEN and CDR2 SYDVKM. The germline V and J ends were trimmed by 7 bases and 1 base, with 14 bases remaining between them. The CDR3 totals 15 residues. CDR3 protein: CASTSPGRSYNEQFF. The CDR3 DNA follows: TGTGCCAGCACTTCCCCCGGGAGATCCTACAATGAGCAGTTCTTC.

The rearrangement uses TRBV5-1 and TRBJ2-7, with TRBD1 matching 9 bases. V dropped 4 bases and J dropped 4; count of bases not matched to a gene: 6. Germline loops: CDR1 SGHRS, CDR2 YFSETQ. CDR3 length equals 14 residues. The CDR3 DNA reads TGCGCCAGCAGCCCCGGGACAGGGAAATACGAGCAGTACTTC. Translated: CASSPGTGKYEQYF.

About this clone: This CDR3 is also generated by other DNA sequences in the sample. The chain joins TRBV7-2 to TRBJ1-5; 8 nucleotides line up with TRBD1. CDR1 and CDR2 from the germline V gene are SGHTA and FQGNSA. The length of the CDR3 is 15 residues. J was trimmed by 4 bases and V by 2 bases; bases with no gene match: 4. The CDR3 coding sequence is TGTGCCAGCAGCTTAAGGACAGGGAGTAATCAGCCCCAGCATTTT. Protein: CASSLRTGSNQPQHF.

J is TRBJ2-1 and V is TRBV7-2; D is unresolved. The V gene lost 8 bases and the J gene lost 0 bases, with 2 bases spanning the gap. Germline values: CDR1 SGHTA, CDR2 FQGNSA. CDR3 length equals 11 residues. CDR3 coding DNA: TGTGCCAGCGTCTCCTACAATGAGCAGTTCTTC. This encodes CASVSYNEQFF. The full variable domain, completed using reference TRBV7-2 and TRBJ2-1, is GAGVSQSPSNKVTEKGKDVELRCDPISGHTALYWYRQSLGQGLEFLIYFQGNSAPDKSGLPSDRFSAERTGGSVSTLTIQRTQQEDSAVYLCASVSYNEQFFGPGTRLTVL.